The next 10 T cell receptor beta chains were all read from a single sample in a study of cytomegalovirus exposure and HLA in healthy donors. 60 Vbeta and 13 Jbeta primers were used in PCR. Assay: immunoSEQ multiplex PCR; the TCRdb copy retains only in-frame clones and omits some. The sample carries about 110,000 clones, about 79% recorded once. Sequencing was done on a sample of PBMCs. The receptor set was obtained from a woman under 30 in good health and CMV-seropositive.

V is TRBV13 and J is TRBJ2-7, with 11 positions matching TRBD2. In germline, CDR1 is PRHDT, CDR2 FYEKMQ (reference sequence). This CDR3 contains 14 residues. V shed 4 bases, J shed 4 bases, and the junction held 3 bases outside the gene matches. This CDR3 reads CASSSGTSGYEQYF. CDR3 nucleotide sequence: TGTGCCAGCAGCTCGGGGACTAGCGGATACGAGCAGTACTTC.

This clone was detected a few times. V usage is TRBV4-1 and J usage is TRBJ2-1; 8 bases fit TRBD1. In germline, CDR1 is MGHRA, CDR2 YSYEKL. The CDR3 runs 17 residues. V lost 3 bases and J lost 12; bases outside the gene matches: 19. In nucleotides, the CDR3 is TGCGCCAGCAGCCACTCCCTGGCGAGACAGGGGTCAAGAGGGCAGTTCTTC. It encodes CASSHSLARQGSRGQFF.

The CDR3 DNA follows: TGTGCCAGTAGTAAGGACAGGACCTATGGCTACACCTTC. As protein: CASSKDRTYGYTF. The gene calls are TRBV19 and TRBJ1-2; 7 bases map to TRBD1. Trimming at V came to 4 bases and at J to 4 bases, leaving 3 bases not matched to a gene. This CDR3 contains 13 residues. Germline V gene sequence: CDR1 LNHDA, CDR2 SQIVND (reference sequence). The full variable domain, completed using reference TRBV19 and TRBJ1-2, is DGGITQSPKYLFRKEGQNVTLSCEQNLNHDAMYWYRQDPGQGLRLIYYSQIVNDFQKGDIAEGYSVSREKKESFPLTVTSAQKNPTAFYLCASSKDRTYGYTFGSGTRLTVV.

V usage is TRBV6-1 and J usage is TRBJ1-5; D ambiguous. Trimming removed 6 bases from V and 7 bases from J, with 13 bases in between. This CDR3 is 13 amino acids long. In germline, CDR1 is MNHNS, CDR2 SASEGT. Here the CDR3 reads CASRRGVVQPQHF. In DNA form, the CDR3 reads TGTGCCAGCAGGCGTGGAGTGGTCCAGCCCCAGCATTTT.

This clone was counted a few times. The chain links TRBV28 to TRBJ2-7; TRBD1 matches 7 bases. CDR3 size: 14 residues. V lost 3 bases to trimming and J lost 3 bases; unmatched junction nucleotides: 5. Looked up from germline, CDR1 is MDHEN and CDR2 is SYDVKM. This chain's CDR3 is CASSFPGTDYEQYF. In DNA form, the CDR3 reads TGTGCCAGCAGTTTCCCGGGGACAGACTACGAGCAGTACTTC.

This rearrangement joins TRBV10-1 to TRBJ2-5; 8 positions match TRBD1. CDR1 and CDR2 from the germline V gene are WNHNN and SYGVQD (reference sequence). CDR3 length: 13 amino acids. J gave up 5 bases and V 6 bases, and 5 bases lay outside the gene matches. The CDR3 loop reads CASSPGGGETQYF. In DNA, the CDR3 is TGCGCCAGCAGCCCAGGGGGCGGGGAGACCCAGTACTTC.

The chain employs TRBV7-9 and TRBJ2-1; TRBD1 agrees at 7 bases. From germline, CDR1 is SEHNR and CDR2 FQNEAQ (reference sequence). With 1 base clipped from V and 2 bases from J, the junction kept 8 bases outside the gene matches. This CDR3 has 17 amino acids. The CDR3 DNA is TGTGCCAGCAGCTTAGTATGGACAGGCGGAACCTACAATGAGCAGTTCTTC. This gives the protein CASSLVWTGGTYNEQFF.

The chain employs TRBV7-9 and TRBJ2-5; 12 bases agree with TRBD2. V shed 5 bases, J shed 3 bases, and the junction held 7 bases outside the gene matches. The CDR3 runs 16 residues. The germline gives CDR1 SEHNR, CDR2 FQNEAQ (reference sequence). CDR3 in amino acids: CASSALTSGSKETQYF. The CDR3 coding sequence is TGTGCCAGCAGCGCCCTGACTAGCGGGAGTAAAGAGACCCAGTACTTC.

V gene TRBV5-6 combines with J gene TRBJ1-1, with 7 bases matching TRBD1. This CDR3 has 16 residues. In germline, CDR1 is SGHDT, CDR2 YYEEEE. Germline trimming cut 0 bases from V and 5 bases from J; bases unmatched to any gene: 10. In DNA form, the CDR3 reads TGTGCCAGCAGCTTGGGCGGCTCAGGGGGAGTAACTGAAGCTTTCTTT. It specifies CASSLGGSGGVTEAFF.

This chain connects TRBV5-1 to TRBJ1-3; no clear D. The V gene lost 2 bases and the J gene lost 4 bases, with 10 bases spanning the gap. Germline V gives CDR1 SGHRS, CDR2 YFSETQ. CDR3 length equals 14 residues. The CDR3 DNA reads as TGCGCCAGCAGCTTCACGGGGTCAGGAAACACCATATATTTT. It specifies CASSFTGSGNTIYF.